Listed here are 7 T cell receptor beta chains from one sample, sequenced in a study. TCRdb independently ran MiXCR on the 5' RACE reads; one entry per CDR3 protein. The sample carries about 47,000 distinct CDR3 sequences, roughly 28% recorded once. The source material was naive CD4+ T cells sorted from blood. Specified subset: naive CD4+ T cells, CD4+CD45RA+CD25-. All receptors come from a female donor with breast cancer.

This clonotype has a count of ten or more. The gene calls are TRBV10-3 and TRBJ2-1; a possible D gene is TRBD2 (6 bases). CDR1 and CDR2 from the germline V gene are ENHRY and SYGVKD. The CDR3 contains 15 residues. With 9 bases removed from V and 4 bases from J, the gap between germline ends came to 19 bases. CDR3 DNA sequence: TGTGCCATAGGGCCGGAGGGGCTTTCTTACAATGAGCAGTTCTTC. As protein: CAIGPEGLSYNEQFF.

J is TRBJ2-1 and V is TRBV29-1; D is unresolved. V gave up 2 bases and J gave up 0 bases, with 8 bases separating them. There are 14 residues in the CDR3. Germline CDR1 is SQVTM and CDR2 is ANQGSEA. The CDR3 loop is CSVESRSSYNEQFF. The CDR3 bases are TGCAGCGTTGAATCTCGGAGCTCCTACAATGAGCAGTTCTTC.

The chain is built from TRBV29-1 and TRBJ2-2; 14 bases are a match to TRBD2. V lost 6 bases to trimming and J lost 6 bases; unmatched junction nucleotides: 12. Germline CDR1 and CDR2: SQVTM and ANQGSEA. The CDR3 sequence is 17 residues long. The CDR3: CSVQTSGRAEGAGELFF. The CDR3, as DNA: TGCAGCGTCCAGACTAGCGGGAGGGCCGAGGGCGCCGGGGAGCTGTTTTTT.

This chain's CDR3 is CSTSGTGAYEQYF. CDR3 DNA: TGCAGCACTTCCGGGACAGGGGCCTACGAGCAGTACTTC. V usage is TRBV29-1 and J usage is TRBJ2-7, with TRBD1 identical over 10 bases. The trim removed 8 bases at V and 2 bases at J, leaving 6 bases unmatched. Germline lookup yields CDR1 SQVTM and CDR2 ANQGSEA. This CDR3 is 13 amino acids long.

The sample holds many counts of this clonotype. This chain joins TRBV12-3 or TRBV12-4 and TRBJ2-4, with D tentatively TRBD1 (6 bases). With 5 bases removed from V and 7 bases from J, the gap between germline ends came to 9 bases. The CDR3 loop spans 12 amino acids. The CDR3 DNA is TGTGCCAGCAGTCGGACAGTGAACATTCAGTACTTC. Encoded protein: CASSRTVNIQYF.

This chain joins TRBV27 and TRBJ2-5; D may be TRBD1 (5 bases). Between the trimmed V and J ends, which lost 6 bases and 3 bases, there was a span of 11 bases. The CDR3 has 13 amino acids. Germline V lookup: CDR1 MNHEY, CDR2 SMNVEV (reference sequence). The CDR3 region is CASRPQGKETQYF. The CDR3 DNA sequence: TGTGCCAGCAGGCCTCAGGGTAAAGAGACCCAGTACTTC.

The CDR3 DNA sequence: TGTGCCAGCAGTTTGGGAGACAGGTCCTACGAGCAGTACTTC. Translated: CASSLGDRSYEQYF. The chain uses TRBV28 and TRBJ2-7, with a weak D call TRBD1 (6 bases). The CDR3 covers 14 residues. CDR1 is MDHEN, CDR2 SYDVKM, per germline. Trimming pared 3 bases from V and 1 base from J, leaving 10 bases between.